These 24 T cell receptor beta chains were all obtained from the same sample, sequenced in a study of monozygotic twins with inflammatory bowel disease. No DNA is given; TCRdb re-called the 5' RACE reads and lists each CDR3 protein once. This sample's table has fewer than 450,000 distinct CDR3 sequences. The sample consisted of blood. The receptors stem from a human donor with ulcerative colitis or Crohn's disease, or a healthy co-twin of an affected twin (not recorded which).

The V and J genes are TRBV28 and TRBJ2-1; TCRdb indicates TRBD1, and absent DNA this call remains unverified. CDR3 length: 13 amino acids. The germline V gene encodes CDR1 MDHEN and CDR2 SYDVKM. CDR3 amino acids: CASRIQGPNEQFF.

This CDR3 reads CASSLGDRGRSAGGELFF. The chain joins TRBV5-4 to TRBJ2-2; checking the TCRdb D call of TRBD1 is not possible without DNA. The CDR3 covers 18 residues. Germline V gene data show CDR1 as SGHNT and CDR2 as YYREEE (reference sequence).

The chain carries TRBV20-1 and TRBJ2-5; TCRdb names TRBD1, which stays unverified in the absence of DNA. This CDR3 region has 14 residues. The germline V gene has CDR1 DFQATT and CDR2 SNEGSKA (reference sequence). The CDR3 spells CSARAWTAQETQYF.

This chain joins TRBV10-3 and TRBJ2-2. This CDR3 comprises 14 residues. Germline CDR1 and CDR2: ENHRY and SYGVKD. The chain's CDR3 is CAISESGVTGELFF.

CDR3 protein: CASSLIEDRSYEAFF. V gene TRBV7-9 combines with J gene TRBJ1-1; TCRdb indicates TRBD1, and absent DNA this call remains unverified. This CDR3 spans 15 amino acids. CDR1 is SEHNR and CDR2 is FQNEAQ in the germline V gene (reference sequence).

The chain recombines TRBV5-1 with TRBJ2-3; checking the TCRdb D call of TRBD1 is not possible without DNA. The CDR3 is made up of 14 amino acids. Germline CDR1 reads SGHRS; CDR2 reads YFSETQ. The CDR3: CASSLEGGADTQYF.

The chain links TRBV6-2 or TRBV6-3 to TRBJ2-1; TCRdb indicates TRBD1, and absent DNA this call remains unverified. This CDR3 region has 17 residues. Germline values: CDR1 MNHEY, CDR2 SVGEGT. CDR3 loop: CASSYYTGTGGSNEQFF.

This chain connects TRBV20-1 to TRBJ1-6; checking the TCRdb D call of TRBD1 is not possible without DNA. This CDR3 is 15 amino acids long. Germline CDR1 and CDR2: DFQATT and SNEGSKA (reference sequence). The CDR3 protein is CSARFGGTANSPLHF.

The chain uses TRBV6-1 and TRBJ2-2; with no DNA, the TCRdb D assignment of TRBD1 cannot be verified. This CDR3 spans 15 amino acids. Germline CDR1 and CDR2: MNHNS and SASEGT. The CDR3 sequence is CASRTDRGHAGELFF.

The J gene is TRBJ2-1, the V gene TRBV20-1; TCRdb's D gene call, TRBD1, goes unchecked for lack of DNA. The CDR3 has 15 residues. Germline CDR1 DFQATT, CDR2 SNEGSKA (reference sequence). The CDR3 region is CSARVGGLTYNEQFF.

The CDR3 sequence is CASSQEPGIPLYEQYF. The V gene is TRBV4-3, the J gene TRBJ2-7; the TCRdb call, TRBD2, lacks DNA for checking. Germline assignment: CDR1 LGHNA and CDR2 YSLEER. The CDR3 length is 16 residues.

This chain connects TRBV4-3 to TRBJ2-5; TCRdb outputs TRBD2, but without DNA this stays unchecked. The CDR3 length is 16 residues. CDR1 and CDR2 from the germline V gene are LGHNA and YSLEER. CDR3 sequence reads: CASSLTSGGDQETQYF.

The chain combines TRBV5-5 with TRBJ2-6. Per germline, CDR1 SGHKS and CDR2 YYEKEE (reference sequence). The CDR3 covers 13 residues. This chain's CDR3 is CASSLEGANVLTF. Using reference TRBV5-5 and TRBJ2-6 for the parts outside the CDR3, the full variable domain is DAGVTQSPTHLIKTRGQQVTLRCSPISGHKSVSWYQQVLGQGPQFIFQYYEKEERGRGNFPDRFSARQFPNYSSELNVNALLLGDSALYLCASSLEGANVLTFGAGSRLTVL.

The rearrangement joins TRBV19 to TRBJ2-3; the D gene TCRdb calls, TRBD1, cannot be checked with no DNA. Germline V gives CDR1 LNHDA, CDR2 SQIVND (reference sequence). The CDR3 contains 15 residues. CDR3 residues: CASSLSGRSTDTQYF.

The chain employs TRBV3-1 and TRBJ2-2. Germline CDR1 reads LGHDT; CDR2 reads YNNKEL (reference sequence). The CDR3 is made up of 14 amino acids. This chain's CDR3 is CASSQGGNPGELFF.

The rearrangement joins TRBV7-7 to TRBJ2-3; TCRdb indicates TRBD1, and absent DNA this call remains unverified. CDR1 and CDR2 from the germline V gene are SSHAT and FNYEAQ (reference sequence). The CDR3 is 13 residues long. The chain's CDR3 is CASSLQGPDTQYF. The full variable domain, with the rest looked up from reference TRBV7-7 and TRBJ2-3, is GAGVSQSPRYKVTKRGQDVTLRCDPISSHATLYWYQQALGQGPEFLTYFNYEAQPDKSGLPSDRFSAERPEGSISTLTIQRTEQRDSAMYRCASSLQGPDTQYFGPGTRLTVL.

The chain combines TRBV20-1 with TRBJ2-1; TCRdb picks TRBD2, but there is no DNA to check that call. CDR3 length equals 15 residues. Germline V CDR1 and CDR2: DFQATT, SNEGSKA (reference sequence). CDR3: CSALGTSGGTDEQFF.

The rearrangement joins TRBV5-1 to TRBJ2-7. This CDR3 is 15 amino acids long. Germline values: CDR1 SGHRS, CDR2 YFSETQ. The CDR3 spells CASSLVQGSSYEQYF. The complete variable domain, with remaining parts taken from reference TRBV5-1 and TRBJ2-7, reads KAGVTQTPRYLIKTRGQQVTLSCSPISGHRSVSWYQQTPGQGLQFLFEYFSETQRNKGNFPGRFSGRQFSNSRSEMNVSTLELGDSALYLCASSLVQGSSYEQYFGPGTRLTVT.

The rearrangement links TRBV5-6 to TRBJ2-4. The CDR3 extends over 16 amino acids. Germline lookup yields CDR1 SGHDT and CDR2 YYEEEE. The CDR3 region is CASSSTGGLAKNIQYF.

The chain combines TRBV20-1 with TRBJ2-1; the TRBD1 assignment by TCRdb is unverifiable without DNA. This CDR3 is 15 amino acids long. In germline, CDR1 is DFQATT, CDR2 SNEGSKA (reference sequence). This CDR3 reads CSATTSGDHFNEQFF.

The J gene is TRBJ2-5, the V gene TRBV7-2. The CDR3 loop spans 13 amino acids. Germline lookup yields CDR1 SGHTA and CDR2 FQGNSA. The CDR3 protein is CASSLRVQETQYF.

This chain joins TRBV20-1 and TRBJ2-7; TCRdb reports TRBD1, a call that lacks DNA to check it against. This CDR3 is built from 17 residues. In germline, CDR1 is DFQATT, CDR2 SNEGSKA (reference sequence). CDR3 sequence reads: CSASSAGGTGSFGEQYF.

This chain connects TRBV5-4 to TRBJ2-3; TCRdb's D call, TRBD1, is unchecked because there is no DNA. The CDR3 sequence is 13 residues long. The germline V gene has CDR1 SGHNT and CDR2 YYREEE (reference sequence). CDR3 loop: CASSLPGTGYWYF.

The chain carries TRBV29-1 and TRBJ1-6; TCRdb outputs TRBD1, but without DNA this stays unchecked. The CDR3 length is 14 residues. The germline V gene has CDR1 SQVTM and CDR2 ANQGSEA. CDR3 amino acids: CSVGGTDANSPLHF.